The T cell receptor (beta chain) described here comes from a study of shared T cell receptors in the human thymus. Using immunoSEQ multiplex PCR, the repertoire was profiled, and TCRdb retains in-frame clones only, with some absent. The repertoire has almost 550,000 clones, about 80% of them found once; the top ten carry about 0.014%. There are 13 residues in the CDR3. V lost 3 bases and J 1 base, leaving 6 bases between the germline ends. CDR1 and CDR2 from the germline V gene are MDHEN and SYDVKM. These data also featured in a second study, about human thymus T cells. That source adds: Congenital heart defects were the reason for the corrective surgery that the donors, healthy Finnish infants, were having. Thymic samples were excised during corrective heart operations. An apparent bias in V and J gene usage was seen in thymic and blood repertoires. Related research examined unrelated individuals and reported that their thymic repertoires overlapped highly.

The V gene is TRBV28, the J gene TRBJ1-2; D remains unclear. The sequence was obtained from a boy under two years old with a congenital heart defect. Sequencing was done on a sample of thymocytes. This CDR3 is CASSFPLNYGYTF. Here the CDR3 DNA reads TGTGCCAGCAGTTTCCCCCTTAACTATGGCTACACCTTC.